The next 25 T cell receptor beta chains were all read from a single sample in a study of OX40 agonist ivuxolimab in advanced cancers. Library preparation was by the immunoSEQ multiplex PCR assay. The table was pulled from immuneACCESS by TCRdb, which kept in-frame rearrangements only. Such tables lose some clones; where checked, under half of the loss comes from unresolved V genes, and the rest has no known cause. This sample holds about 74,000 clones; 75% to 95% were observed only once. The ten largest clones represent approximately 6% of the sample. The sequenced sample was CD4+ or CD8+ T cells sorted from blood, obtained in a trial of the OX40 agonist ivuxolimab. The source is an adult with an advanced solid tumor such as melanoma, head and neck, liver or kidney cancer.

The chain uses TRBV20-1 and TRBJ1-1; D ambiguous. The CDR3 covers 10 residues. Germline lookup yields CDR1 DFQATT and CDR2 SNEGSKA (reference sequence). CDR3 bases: TGCAGGCTGGGGAGGACTGAAGCTTTCTTT. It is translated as CRLGRTEAFF.

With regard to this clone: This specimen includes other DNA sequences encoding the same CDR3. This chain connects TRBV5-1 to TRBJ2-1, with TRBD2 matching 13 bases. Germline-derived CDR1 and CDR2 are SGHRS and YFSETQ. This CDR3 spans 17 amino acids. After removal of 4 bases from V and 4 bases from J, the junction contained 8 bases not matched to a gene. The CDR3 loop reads CASSNGLAGANYNEQFF. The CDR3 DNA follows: TGCGCCAGCAGCAACGGACTAGCGGGAGCAAATTACAATGAGCAGTTCTTC.

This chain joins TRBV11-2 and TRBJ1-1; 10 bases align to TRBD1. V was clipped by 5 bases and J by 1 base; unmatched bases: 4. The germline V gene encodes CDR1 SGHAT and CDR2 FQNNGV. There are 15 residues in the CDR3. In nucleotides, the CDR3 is TGTGCCAGCAGCCGGGGACAGGGGCGGAACACTGAAGCTTTCTTT. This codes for CASSRGQGRNTEAFF.

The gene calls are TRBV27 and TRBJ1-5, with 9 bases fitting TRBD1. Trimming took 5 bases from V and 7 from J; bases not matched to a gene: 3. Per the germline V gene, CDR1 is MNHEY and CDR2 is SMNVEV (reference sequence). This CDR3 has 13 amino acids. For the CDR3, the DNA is TGTGCCAGCAGTATTGGGACAGGGCAGCCCCAGCATTTT. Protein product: CASSIGTGQPQHF.

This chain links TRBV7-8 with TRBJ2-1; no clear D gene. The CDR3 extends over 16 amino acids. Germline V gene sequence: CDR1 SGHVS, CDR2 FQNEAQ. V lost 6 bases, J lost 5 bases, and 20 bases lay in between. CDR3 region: CASSRSVPVPDNEQFF. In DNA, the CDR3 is TGTGCCAGCAGTCGCTCAGTTCCCGTCCCGGACAATGAGCAGTTCTTC.

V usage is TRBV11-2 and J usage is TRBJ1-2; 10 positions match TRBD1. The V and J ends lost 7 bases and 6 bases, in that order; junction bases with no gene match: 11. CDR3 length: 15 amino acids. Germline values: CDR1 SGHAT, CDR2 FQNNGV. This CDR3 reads CASTITTGQGNGYTF. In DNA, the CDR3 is TGTGCCAGCACCATAACGACGGGACAGGGGAATGGCTACACCTTC.

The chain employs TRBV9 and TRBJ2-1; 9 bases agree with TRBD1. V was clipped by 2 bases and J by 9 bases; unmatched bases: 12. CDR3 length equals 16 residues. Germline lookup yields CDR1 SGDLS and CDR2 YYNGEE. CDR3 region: CASSVGPGQGFSEQFF. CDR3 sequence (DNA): TGTGCCAGCAGCGTCGGACCGGGACAGGGCTTTAGTGAGCAGTTCTTC.

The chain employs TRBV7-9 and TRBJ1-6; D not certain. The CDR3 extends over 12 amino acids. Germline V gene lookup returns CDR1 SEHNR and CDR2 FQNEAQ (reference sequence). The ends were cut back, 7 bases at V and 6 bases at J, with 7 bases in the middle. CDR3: CASTTFNSPLHF. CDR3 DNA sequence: TGTGCCAGCACCACCTTTAATTCACCCCTCCACTTT.

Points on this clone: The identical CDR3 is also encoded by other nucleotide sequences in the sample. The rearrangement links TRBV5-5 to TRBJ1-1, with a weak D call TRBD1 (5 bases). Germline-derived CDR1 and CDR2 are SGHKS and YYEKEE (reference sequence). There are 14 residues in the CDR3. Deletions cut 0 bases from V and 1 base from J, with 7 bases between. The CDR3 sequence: CASSLGQPNTEAFF. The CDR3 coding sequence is TGTGCCAGCAGCTTGGGACAGCCGAACACTGAAGCTTTCTTT.

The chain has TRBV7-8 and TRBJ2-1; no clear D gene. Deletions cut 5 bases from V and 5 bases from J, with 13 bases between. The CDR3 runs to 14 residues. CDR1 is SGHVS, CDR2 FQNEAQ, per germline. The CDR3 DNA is TGTGCCAGCAGCCCCAGATCCTGGGACAATGAGCAGTTCTTC. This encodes CASSPRSWDNEQFF.

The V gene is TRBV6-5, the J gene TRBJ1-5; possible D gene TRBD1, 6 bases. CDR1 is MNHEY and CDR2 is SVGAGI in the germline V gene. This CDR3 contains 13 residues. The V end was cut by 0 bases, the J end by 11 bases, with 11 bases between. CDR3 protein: CASSYSNRDTQHF. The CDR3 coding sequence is TGTGCCAGCAGTTACTCAAACAGGGATACCCAGCATTTT.

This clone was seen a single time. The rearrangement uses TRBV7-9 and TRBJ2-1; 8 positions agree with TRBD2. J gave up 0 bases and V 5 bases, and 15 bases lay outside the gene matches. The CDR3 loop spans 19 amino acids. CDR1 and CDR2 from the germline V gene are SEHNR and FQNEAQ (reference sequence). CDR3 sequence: CASSGKRESRKSSYNEQFF. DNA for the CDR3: TGTGCCAGCAGCGGGAAGCGGGAGAGCCGAAAGAGCTCCTACAATGAGCAGTTCTTC.

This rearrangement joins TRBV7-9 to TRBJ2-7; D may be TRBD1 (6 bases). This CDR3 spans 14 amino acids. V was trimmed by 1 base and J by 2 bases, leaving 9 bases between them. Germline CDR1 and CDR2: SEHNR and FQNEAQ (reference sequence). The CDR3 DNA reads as TGTGCCAGCAGCTTAGGACAGGTTCCCTACGAGCAGTACTTC. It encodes CASSLGQVPYEQYF.

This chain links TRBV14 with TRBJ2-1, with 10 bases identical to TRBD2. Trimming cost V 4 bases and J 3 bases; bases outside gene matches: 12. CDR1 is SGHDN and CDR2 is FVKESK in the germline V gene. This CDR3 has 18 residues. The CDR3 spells CASSPPLAGINFYNEQFF. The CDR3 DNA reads TGTGCCAGCAGCCCGCCACTAGCGGGGATAAATTTCTACAATGAGCAGTTCTTC. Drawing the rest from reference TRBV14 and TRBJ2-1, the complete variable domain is EAGVTQFPSHSVIEKGQTVTLRCDPISGHDNLYWYRRVMGKEIKFLLHFVKESKQDESGMPNNRFLAERTGGTYSTLKVQPAELEDSGVYFCASSPPLAGINFYNEQFFGPGTRLTVL.

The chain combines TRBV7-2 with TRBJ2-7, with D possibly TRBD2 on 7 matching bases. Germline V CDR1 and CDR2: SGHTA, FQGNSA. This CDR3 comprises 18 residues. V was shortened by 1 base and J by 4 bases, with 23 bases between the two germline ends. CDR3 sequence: CASSLVGGDWAVRYEQYF. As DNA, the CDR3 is TGTGCCAGCAGCTTAGTAGGGGGGGATTGGGCTGTTAGGTACGAGCAGTACTTC.

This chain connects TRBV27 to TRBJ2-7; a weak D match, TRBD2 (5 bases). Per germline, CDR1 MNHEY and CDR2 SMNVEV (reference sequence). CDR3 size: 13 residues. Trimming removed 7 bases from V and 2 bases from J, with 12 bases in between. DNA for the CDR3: TGTGCCAGCACCCGAGGGAGTACCTACGAGCAGTACTTC. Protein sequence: CASTRGSTYEQYF.

As DNA, the CDR3 is TGTGCCAGTAGTATATCGGACAGTCAATACAATGAGCAGTTCTTC. Protein sequence: CASSISDSQYNEQFF. J is TRBJ2-1 and V is TRBV19, with a possible D match to TRBD1 (6 bases). The CDR3 has 15 amino acids. V was trimmed by 2 bases and J by 4 bases, leaving 12 bases between them. Germline CDR1 reads LNHDA; CDR2 reads SQIVND (reference sequence).

The CDR3 loop is CAWSVGDTSSTEAFF. CDR3 nucleotide sequence: TGTGCCTGGAGTGTGGGAGACACTTCCTCCACTGAAGCTTTCTTT. The chain has TRBV30 and TRBJ1-1; D unclear. This CDR3 has 15 residues. V gave up 0 bases and J gave up 4 bases, with 15 bases separating them. Germline CDR1 is GTSNPN and CDR2 is SVGIG (reference sequence).

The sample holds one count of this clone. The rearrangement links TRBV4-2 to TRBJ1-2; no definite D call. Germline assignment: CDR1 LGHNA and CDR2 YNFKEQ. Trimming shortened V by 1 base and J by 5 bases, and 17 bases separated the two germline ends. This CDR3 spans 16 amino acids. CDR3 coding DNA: TGTGCCAGCAGCCAAGGGAGAGCCACTAGTATTTATGGCTACACCTTC. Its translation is CASSQGRATSIYGYTF.

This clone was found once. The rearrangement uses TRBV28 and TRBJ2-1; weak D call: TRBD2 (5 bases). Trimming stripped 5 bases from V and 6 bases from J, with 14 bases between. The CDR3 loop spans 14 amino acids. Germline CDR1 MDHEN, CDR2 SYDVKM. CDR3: CASSPSPVINEQFF. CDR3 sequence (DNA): TGTGCCAGCAGTCCTAGCCCAGTCATCAATGAGCAGTTCTTC.

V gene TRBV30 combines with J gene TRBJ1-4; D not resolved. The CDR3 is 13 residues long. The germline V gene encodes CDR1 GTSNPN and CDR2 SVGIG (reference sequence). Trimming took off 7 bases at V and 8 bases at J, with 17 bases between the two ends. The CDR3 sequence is CALLPETREKLFF. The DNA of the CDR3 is TGTGCCTTACTCCCGGAGACTAGAGAAAAACTGTTTTTT. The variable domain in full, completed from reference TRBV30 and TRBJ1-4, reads SQTIHQWPATLVQPVGSPLSLECTVEGTSNPNLYWYRQAAGRGLQLLFYSVGIGQISSEVPQNLSASRPQDRQFILSSKKLLLSDSGFYLCALLPETREKLFFGSGTQLSVL.

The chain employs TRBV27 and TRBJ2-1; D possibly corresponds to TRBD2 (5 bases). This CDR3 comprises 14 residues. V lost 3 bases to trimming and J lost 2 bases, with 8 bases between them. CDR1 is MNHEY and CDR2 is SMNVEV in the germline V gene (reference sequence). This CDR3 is CASSFSAPYNEQFF. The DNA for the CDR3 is TGTGCCAGCAGTTTTAGCGCGCCCTACAATGAGCAGTTCTTC.

CDR3 coding DNA: TGTGCCAGCAGTTTAGGGGCACTGAGCTCCTACAATGAGCAGTTCTTC. It specifies CASSLGALSSYNEQFF. The gene calls are TRBV27 and TRBJ2-1, with D maybe TRBD1 (5 bases). The CDR3 sequence is 16 residues long. In germline, CDR1 is MNHEY, CDR2 SMNVEV (reference sequence). Trimming shortened V by 2 bases and J by 0 bases, and 11 bases separated the two germline ends.

The CDR3, as DNA: TGTGCCAGCAGGGCTTCCTACGAGCAGTACTTC. The encoded protein is CASRASYEQYF. This rearrangement joins TRBV2 to TRBJ2-7; D not certain. Per the germline V gene, CDR1 is SNHLY and CDR2 is FYNNEI. V lost 6 bases and J 1 base, leaving 4 bases between the germline ends. CDR3 length: 11 residues.

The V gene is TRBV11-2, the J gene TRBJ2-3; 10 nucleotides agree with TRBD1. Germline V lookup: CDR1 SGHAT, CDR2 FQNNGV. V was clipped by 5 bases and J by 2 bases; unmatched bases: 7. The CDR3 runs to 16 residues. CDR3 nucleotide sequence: TGTGCCAGCAGCCATCCGGGACAGGGGTACACAGATACGCAGTATTTT. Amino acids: CASSHPGQGYTDTQYF.